This TCR beta chain was found in a study of T cells expressing NK-cell markers. The CDR3 is 16 residues long. From germline, CDR1 is DFQATT and CDR2 SNEGSKA (reference sequence). cDNA encoding TCR beta was synthesized via 5'RACE template switching incorporating UMIs. No DNA is given; TCRdb re-called the 5' RACE reads and lists each CDR3 protein once. Its table records about 260,000 distinct CDR3 sequences. V and J are TRBV20-1 and TRBJ2-1; the D call of TRBD1 rests on TCRdb alone, since no DNA is present to check it. Sequencing input: blood T cells: a sorted CD56 or NKG2C T cell subset, CD4+ or CD8+ T cells, or bulk PBMC T cells (not recorded which). The source is a man between 18 and 35 years old in good health. The CDR3 sequence: CSARAPGGGIYNEQFF.